This TCR beta chain was sequenced for a study of blood T cell repertoires in COVID-19. Study background: There were acute and convalescent COVID-19 samples, and they came from the United States, Italy and Spain. T cells, B-cell-depleted T cells, or PBMCs supplied cDNA or gDNA.

Original data processing: Reference gene primer amplification gave nucleated cell count estimates. The repertoire was sequenced with immunoSEQ multiplex PCR; TCRdb's copy has only in-frame clones and lacks some. The V and J calls and clone size come from that table; D and trimming were worked out from the DNA. The sample contains about 300,000 clones, roughly 90% of which appear only once. The length of the CDR3 is 15 residues. Germline V CDR1 and CDR2: SEHNR, FQNEAQ (reference sequence). The V end lost 1 base, the J end lost 7 bases, and 13 bases lay between the germline ends. Patients from Seattle were sampled longitudinally, starting during active infection.

The specimen was peripheral blood. The TCR sequence derives from a woman between 25 and 40 years old with COVID-19, enrolled during active disease. V and J are TRBV7-9 and TRBJ2-2, with D possibly being TRBD2 (6 bases). DNA for the CDR3: TGTGCCAGCAGCTTAGTCGGCGGAGGGGACGGGGAGCTGTTTTTT. Its translation: CASSLVGGGDGELFF. The full variable domain, in which reference TRBV7-9 and TRBJ2-2 provide the parts outside the CDR3, is DTGVSQNPRHKITKRGQNVTFRCDPISEHNRLYWYRQTLGQGPEFLTYFQNEAQLEKSRLLSDRFSAERPKGSFSTLEIQRTEQGDSAMYLCASSLVGGGDGELFFGEGSRLTVL.